Each of the 9 T cell receptor beta chains below was sequenced from the same sample in a study of blood T cell repertoires in COVID-19. Sequenced by immunoSEQ multiplex PCR; TCRdb stores in-frame clones only, minus some. This table has 31,000 or so clones, roughly 90% appearing once. Sequenced material: peripheral blood. Receptors were obtained from a human donor with active COVID-19. The donor label of this sample is uncertain.

This clone was counted between two and nine times. V usage is TRBV5-6 and J usage is TRBJ2-7; 7 bases line up with TRBD2. The CDR3 contains 16 residues. The germline gives CDR1 SGHDT, CDR2 YYEEEE. Losses at the gene ends were 4 bases for V and 0 bases for J; bases not matched to a gene: 10. In DNA, the CDR3 is TGTGCCAGCAGCCTCGTATGGGGCGGGAGCTCCTACGAGCAGTACTTC. Translated, it gives CASSLVWGGSSYEQYF. Together with reference TRBV5-6 and TRBJ2-7, the CDR3 gives the full variable domain: DAGVTQSPTHLIKTRGQQVTLRCSPKSGHDTVSWYQQALGQGPQFIFQYYEEEERQRGNFPDRFSGHQFPNYSSELNVNALLLGDSALYLCASSLVWGGSSYEQYFGPGTRLTVT.

CDR3 coding DNA: TGTGCCATCAGTGAAGGCGGGGCGAACACCGGGGAGCTGTTTTTT. It translates to CAISEGGANTGELFF. This chain uses TRBV10-3 with TRBJ2-2; possible D gene TRBD2, 6 bases. The germline V gene has CDR1 ENHRY and CDR2 SYGVKD. Trimming stripped 3 bases from V and 0 bases from J, with 8 bases between. The CDR3 contains 15 residues.

This rearrangement joins TRBV19 to TRBJ2-5, with D unclear. Germline CDR1 is LNHDA and CDR2 is SQIVND (reference sequence). V lost 2 bases and J 2 bases, leaving 6 bases between the germline ends. The CDR3 has 13 amino acids. CDR3 nucleotide sequence: TGTGCCAGTAGTATAACGGGTCAAGAGACCCAGTACTTC. Amino acids: CASSITGQETQYF.

The chain carries TRBV7-9 and TRBJ2-5; D gene unclear. CDR1 and CDR2 (germline): SEHNR, FQNEAQ (reference sequence). V lost 4 bases, J lost 5 bases, and 23 bases lay in between. This CDR3 is built from 17 residues. In DNA, the CDR3 is TGTGCCAGCAGCTCCTCAGAGACGAACGAACTCGGGGAGACCCAGTACTTC. It specifies CASSSSETNELGETQYF.

Only one count was recorded for this clone. The V and J genes are TRBV9 and TRBJ2-3, with unresolved D. Germline V CDR1 and CDR2: SGDLS, YYNGEE. This CDR3 has 15 amino acids. The V and J ends lost 3 bases and 4 bases respectively, with 15 bases between them. Here the CDR3 DNA reads TGTGCCAGCAGCGAGGAAGTAGCCACGTCAGATACGCAGTATTTT. It specifies CASSEEVATSDTQYF.

The V and J genes are TRBV5-1 and TRBJ2-1; TRBD2 matches at 8 bases. Losses at the gene ends were 1 base for V and 9 bases for J; bases not matched to a gene: 9. The CDR3 has 15 residues. CDR1 SGHRS and CDR2 YFSETQ come from the germline V gene. The CDR3 nucleotides are TGCGCCAGCAGCTTGTTGGGGGCGGGGGGCGGTGAGCAGTTCTTC. This gives the protein CASSLLGAGGGEQFF.

In its sample, this clone was seen a few times. V usage is TRBV5-5 and J usage is TRBJ1-6; 7 bases map to TRBD1. The CDR3 contains 15 residues. In germline, CDR1 is SGHKS, CDR2 YYEKEE (reference sequence). Trimming at V came to 6 bases and at J to 7 bases, leaving 10 bases not matched to a gene. The CDR3 DNA reads as TGTGCCAGCAAAACCCTACAGGGACAGAATTCACCCCTCCACTTT. It codes for CASKTLQGQNSPLHF.

This clone was counted between two and nine times. The rearrangement uses TRBV6-5 and TRBJ2-5; 10 nucleotides line up with TRBD2. The junction had 5 bases not matched to a gene; V was cut back by 5 bases and J by 5 bases. Germline CDR1 MNHEY, CDR2 SVGAGI. This CDR3 comprises 14 residues. CDR3 nucleotide sequence: TGTGCCAGCAGTCAACGGGGACTAGCGGAGACCCAGTACTTC. Its protein is CASSQRGLAETQYF.

This chain links TRBV28 with TRBJ1-2, with D possibly TRBD1 on 6 matching bases. This CDR3 contains 13 residues. Trimming took off 2 bases at V and 2 bases at J, with 6 bases between the two ends. Germline V CDR1 and CDR2: MDHEN, SYDVKM. The CDR3 sequence is CASSLRGNYGYTF. DNA for the CDR3: TGTGCCAGCAGTTTAAGGGGGAACTATGGCTACACCTTC.